A selection of T cell receptor beta chains follows, all from one sample in a study of blood T cell dynamics during melanoma immunotherapy. Clones were sequenced by immunoSEQ multiplex PCR, and TCRdb holds only the in-frame ones, with some missing. The sample records approximately 13,000 clones, 70% to 85% being singletons. The sample consisted of blood, taken from a patient treated with checkpoint blockade. All receptors derive from a human donor with melanoma. The CDR3 runs from the conserved cysteine through the conserved F or W. A D gene is named only where the DNA matches it firmly. Some rows have no size entry. The others give once, few or many, or a class for an expanded clone.

TRBV10-3,TRBD2,TRBJ2-3,NA,CAISESTSGWGETQYF,TGTGCCATCAGTGAGTCGACTAGCGGGTGGGGGGAAACGCAGTATTTT
TRBV7-6,NA,TRBJ2-3,NA,CASSLGSAGSGTDTQYF,TGTGCCAGCAGCTTAGGGTCTGCCGGGAGTGGCACAGATACGCAGTATTTT
TRBV9,NA,TRBJ1-1,NA,CASSVGGEAFF,TGTGCCAGCAGCGTAGGGGGGGAAGCTTTCTTT
TRBV30,NA,TRBJ1-1,few,CAWKTRTFSTEAFF,TGTGCCTGGAAAACCCGGACGTTCAGCACTGAAGCTTTCTTT
TRBV30,TRBD1,TRBJ2-7,NA,CAWSVRGDRGYYEQYF,TGTGCCTGGAGTGTACGGGGGGACAGGGGTTACTACGAGCAGTACTTC
TRBV27,TRBD1,TRBJ2-7,once,CASSRPGQVTDEQYF,TGTGCCAGCAGCCGCCCGGGACAGGTTACCGACGAGCAGTACTTC
TRBV4-3,NA,TRBJ2-7,NA,CASSQTGISYEQYF,TGCGCCAGCAGCCAAACCGGGATCTCCTACGAGCAGTACTTC
TRBV4-3,NA,TRBJ2-7,NA,CASSQDNSYEQYF,TGCGCCAGCAGCCAAGATAACTCCTACGAGCAGTACTTC
TRBV7-2,NA,TRBJ1-1,NA,CASSFGDRNTEAFF,TGTGCCAGCAGCTTTGGTGACCGGAACACTGAAGCTTTCTTT
TRBV19,TRBD1,TRBJ1-2,NA,CASSIAHPTGANYGYTF,TGTGCCAGTAGTATAGCCCACCCGACAGGGGCAAACTATGGCTACACCTTC
TRBV19,NA,TRBJ2-3,once,CASSMGGRSDTQYF,TGTGCCAGTAGTATGGGAGGACGGTCAGATACGCAGTATTTT
TRBV2,NA,TRBJ1-2,few,CASKAVNYGYTF,TGTGCCAGCAAGGCGGTGAACTATGGCTACACCTTC
TRBV23-1,NA,TRBJ2-3,NA,CASSQSRPGQDAIVQLDTQYF,TGCGCCAGCAGTCAATCGCGCCCCGGGCAGGACGCAATAGTACAACTAGATACGCAGTATTTT
TRBV14,TRBD2,TRBJ2-3,NA,CASSQDLMRGSTDTQYF,TGTGCCAGCAGCCAAGATCTTATGCGGGGGAGCACAGATACGCAGTATTTT
TRBV9,TRBD1,TRBJ2-3,NA,CASSVGTGMQYF,TGTGCCAGCAGTGTCGGGACAGGGATGCAGTATTTT
TRBV7-2,TRBD2,TRBJ2-5,NA,CASKTLLAGLQETQYF,TGTGCCAGCAAGACGCTACTAGCGGGGCTCCAAGAGACCCAGTACTTC
TRBV11-2,TRBD1,TRBJ2-3,NA,CASSQDRGALPDTQYF,TGTGCCAGCAGCCAGGACAGGGGGGCGCTACCAGATACGCAGTATTTT
TRBV5-1,NA,TRBJ2-3,once,CASSLVSPDTQYF,TGCGCCAGCAGCTTGGTTAGCCCAGATACGCAGTATTTT
TRBV29-1,NA,TRBJ2-6,NA,CSVVMWDSGANVLTF,TGCAGCGTTGTTATGTGGGACTCTGGGGCCAACGTCCTGACTTTC
TRBV5-1,NA,TRBJ1-6,NA,CASSLEPGDNSPLHF,TGCGCCAGCAGCTTGGAACCAGGGGATAATTCACCCCTCCACTTT
TRBV6-6,TRBD1,TRBJ2-5,NA,CASSYAPQGRTQYF,TGTGCCAGCAGTTACGCCCCACAGGGGAGGACCCAGTACTTC
TRBV15,NA,TRBJ1-2,NA,CATSRSVVGGYTF,TGTGCCACCAGCAGATCAGTAGTAGGAGGCTACACCTTC
TRBV6-1,TRBD1,TRBJ1-5,NA,CASSGERQGNQPQHF,TGTGCCAGCAGTGGGGAGAGACAGGGGAATCAGCCCCAGCATTTT
TRBV6-1,NA,TRBJ1-2,NA,CASRSEGRYTF,TGTGCCAGCAGGTCAGAAGGTCGCTACACCTTC
TRBV7-2,TRBD2,TRBJ2-3,NA,CASSCSGGPTDTQYF,TGTGCCAGCAGCTGTAGCGGGGGGCCCACAGATACGCAGTATTTT
TRBV27,NA,TRBJ1-6,NA,CASSPTADNSPLHF,TGTGCCAGCAGTCCCACCGCCGATAATTCACCCCTCCACTTT
TRBV11-3,TRBD1,TRBJ2-7,few,CASSRGQGLFYEQYF,TGTGCCAGCAGCCGTGGACAGGGCCTATTCTACGAGCAGTACTTC
TRBV10-2,NA,TRBJ2-5,NA,CASQEARGAQYF,TGCGCCAGCCAGGAGGCTAGGGGGGCCCAGTACTTC
TRBV2,TRBD1,TRBJ1-1,once,CASSEAADRGYTEAFF,TGTGCCAGCAGTGAAGCGGCGGACAGGGGTTACACTGAAGCTTTCTTT
TRBV6-5,NA,TRBJ2-2,NA,CASSYEVTGELFF,TGTGCCAGCAGTTACGAGGTCACCGGGGAGCTGTTTTTT
TRBV30,TRBD2,TRBJ2-5,NA,CAWSLAGPQETQYF,TGTGCCTGGAGCTTAGCGGGTCCCCAAGAGACCCAGTACTTC
TRBV4-1,NA,TRBJ1-2,few,CASSLGGVRSLGSTF,TGCGCCAGCAGCTTGGGAGGGGTTAGAAGTCTGGGTTCCACCTTC
TRBV2,TRBD1,TRBJ1-3,NA,CASSDRTGGSGNTIYF,TGTGCCAGCAGTGATCGGACAGGGGGCTCTGGAAACACCATATATTTT
TRBV5-1,NA,TRBJ2-1,NA,CASSFKDVALNEQFF,TGCGCCAGCAGCTTTAAGGACGTCGCCCTCAATGAGCAGTTCTTC
TRBV7-9,NA,TRBJ2-5,NA,CASSLSETQYF,TGTGCCAGCAGCTTATCGGAGACCCAGTACTTC
TRBV5-1,TRBD1,TRBJ1-1,NA,CASSPEPDRDSEAFF,TGCGCCAGCAGCCCGGAACCCGACAGGGACTCTGAAGCTTTCTTT
TRBV18,NA,TRBJ2-7,few,CASSPARDSGYEQYF,TGTGCCAGCTCACCAGCGCGGGACTCAGGATACGAGCAGTACTTC
TRBV6-5,TRBD2,TRBJ2-3,NA,CASSYSNGGASDTQYF,TGTGCCAGCAGTTACTCGAACGGGGGGGCCTCAGATACGCAGTATTTT
TRBV7-9,NA,TRBJ2-6,NA,CASSSLLWVLTF,TGTGCCAGCAGCTCGCTTTTATGGGTCCTGACTTTC
TRBV14,TRBD1,TRBJ2-2,NA,CASSLTHRGRAGELFF,TGTGCCAGCAGCCTAACACACAGGGGGCGCGCCGGGGAGCTGTTTTTT
TRBV5-1,NA,TRBJ2-2,NA,CASSLDVSPNTGELFF,TGCGCCAGCAGCTTGGATGTTAGCCCGAACACCGGGGAGCTGTTTTTT
TRBV6-6,NA,TRBJ2-2,NA,CASSYLGTGELFF,TGTGCCAGCAGTTATCTAGGTACCGGGGAGCTGTTTTTT
TRBV4-2,NA,TRBJ2-3,NA,CASSPDWDTDTQYF,TGTGCCAGCAGCCCGGACTGGGACACAGATACGCAGTATTTT
TRBV4-1,NA,TRBJ2-3,once,CASSSRYAGASTDTQYF,TGCGCCAGCAGCTCACGATACGCGGGTGCTTCCACAGATACGCAGTATTTT
TRBV4-2,NA,TRBJ2-7,NA,CASSQEAGKRSSYEQYF,TGTGCCAGCAGCCAAGAGGCAGGGAAGAGGAGCTCCTACGAGCAGTACTTC
TRBV9,TRBD2,TRBJ2-5,NA,CASSGGLVEETQYF,TGTGCCAGCAGCGGGGGACTAGTGGAAGAGACCCAGTACTTC
TRBV27,TRBD2,TRBJ2-5,NA,CASSRTLAVGETQYF,TGTGCCAGCAGTCGTACCCTAGCGGTCGGGGAGACCCAGTACTTC